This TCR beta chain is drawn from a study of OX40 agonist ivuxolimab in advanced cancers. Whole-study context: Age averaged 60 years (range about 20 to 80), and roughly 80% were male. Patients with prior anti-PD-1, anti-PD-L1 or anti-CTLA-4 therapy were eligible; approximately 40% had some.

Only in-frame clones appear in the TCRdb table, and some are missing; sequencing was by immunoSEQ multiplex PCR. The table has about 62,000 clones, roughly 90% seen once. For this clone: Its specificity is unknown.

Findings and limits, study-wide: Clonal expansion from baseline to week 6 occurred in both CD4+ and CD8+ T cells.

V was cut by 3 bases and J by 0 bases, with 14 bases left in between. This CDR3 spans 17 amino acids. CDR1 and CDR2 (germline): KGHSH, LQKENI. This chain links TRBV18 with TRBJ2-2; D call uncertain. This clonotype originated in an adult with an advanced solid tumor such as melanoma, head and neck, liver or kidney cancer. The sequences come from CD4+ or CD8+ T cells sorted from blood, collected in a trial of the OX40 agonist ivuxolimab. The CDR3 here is CASSPQTGFANTGELFF. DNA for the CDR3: TGTGCCAGCTCACCCCAGACTGGGTTCGCGAACACCGGGGAGCTGTTTTTT.